The 4 T cell receptor beta chains presented below share a single source sample, sequenced in a study of identical twins. TCRdb ran MiXCR on the 5' RACE reads and lists one entry per CDR3 protein. The sample lists 650,000 to 750,000 distinct CDR3 sequences; approximately 22% were seen once. The data also belong to a second study, concerning T cells expressing NK-cell markers.

The sequencing input was PBMCs. All receptors come from a woman younger than 30 in good health.

This sequence joins TRBV4-3 and TRBJ1-1; D not resolved. The CDR3 runs 18 residues. The germline gives CDR1 LGHNA, CDR2 YSLEER. Trimming cost V 2 bases and J 0 bases, with 19 bases left between them. CDR3 protein: CASSQKRNTRTLNTEAFF. In DNA, the CDR3 is TGCGCCAGCAGCCAAAAGAGGAACACCCGAACCTTGAACACTGAAGCTTTCTTT.

This rearrangement joins TRBV20-1 to TRBJ2-1; no clear D gene. There are 14 residues in the CDR3. The germline V gene has CDR1 DFQATT and CDR2 SNEGSKA (reference sequence). The V and J ends lost 3 bases and 4 bases respectively, with 13 bases between them. This chain's CDR3 is CSARAAKLYNEQFF. The CDR3 DNA reads TGCAGTGCTAGGGCCGCCAAATTATACAATGAGCAGTTCTTC.

The chain uses TRBV5-1 and TRBJ2-3; 7 bases fit TRBD2. The germline V gene encodes CDR1 SGHRS and CDR2 YFSETQ. This CDR3 is 13 amino acids long. Losses at the gene ends were 1 base for V and 6 bases for J; bases not matched to a gene: 2. CDR3 residues: CASSLSGEDTQYF. The CDR3 nucleotides are TGCGCCAGCAGCTTGAGCGGGGAGGATACGCAGTATTTT.

This clonotype was detected only a few times. This sequence joins TRBV4-3 and TRBJ2-7; a weak D match, TRBD2 (5 bases). Germline V gives CDR1 LGHNA, CDR2 YSLEER. V was clipped by 1 base and J by 5 bases, with 12 bases between them. The CDR3 length is 14 residues. The CDR3 is CASSQGWEFHEQYF. The DNA of the CDR3 is TGCGCCAGCAGCCAAGGTTGGGAGTTCCACGAGCAGTACTTC.